Below, 15 T cell receptor beta chains from the same sample are listed, as sequenced in a study of cytomegalovirus exposure and HLA in healthy donors. The PCR had 60 Vbeta and 13 Jbeta primers. The assay was immunoSEQ multiplex PCR, and TCRdb's table has in-frame clones only and misses some. Of some 110,000 clones listed, approximately 78% are singletons. The sequenced sample consisted of PBMCs. All receptors come from a woman aged 25 to 39 in good health and CMV-seronegative.

This chain joins TRBV11-2 and TRBJ1-1; D unresolved. Trimming took off 1 base at V and 1 base at J, with 10 bases between the two ends. This CDR3 comprises 15 residues. Looked up from germline, CDR1 is SGHAT and CDR2 is FQNNGV. The CDR3 reads CASSLGSTGNTEAFF. The CDR3 nucleotides read TGTGCCAGCAGCTTAGGTTCCACGGGGAACACTGAAGCTTTCTTT.

Only a few counts were recorded for this clone. The chain links TRBV5-6 to TRBJ2-3, with 7 positions matching TRBD2. The CDR3 totals 16 residues. J was trimmed by 2 bases and V by 2 bases; bases with no gene match: 8. Germline V gene data show CDR1 as SGHDT and CDR2 as YYEEEE. As DNA, the CDR3 is TGTGCCAGCAGCTTCCGACTAGCCCCTTACACAGATACGCAGTATTTT. Protein product: CASSFRLAPYTDTQYF.

This clone was observed a few times. Other DNA sequences in this sample translate to the same CDR3. The J gene is TRBJ2-7, the V gene TRBV11-2, with TRBD2 identical over 14 bases. Per germline, CDR1 SGHAT and CDR2 FQNNGV. The V and J ends lost 3 bases and 2 bases, in that order; junction bases with no gene match: 0. The CDR3 covers 15 residues. Written as DNA, the CDR3 is TGTGCCAGCAGCTTGGGACTAGCGGGGGCCTACGAGCAGTACTTC. Protein: CASSLGLAGAYEQYF.

The rearrangement joins TRBV4-2 to TRBJ2-4; 10 positions agree with TRBD1. Germline CDR1 reads LGHNA; CDR2 reads YNFKEQ. The V gene end was trimmed by 8 bases and the J gene end by 9 bases; junction bases not matched to a gene: 13. CDR3 length: 15 residues. DNA of the CDR3: TGTGCCAGCGGCCCGTCCGGGACAGGGGATGCCATTCAGTACTTC. It is translated as CASGPSGTGDAIQYF.

Comments on this clone: The sample carries other DNA sequences with the same CDR3. The V gene is TRBV6-1, the J gene TRBJ1-5; 8 nucleotides align to TRBD1. V shed 6 bases, J shed 2 bases, and the junction held 6 bases outside the gene matches. CDR3 length: 15 residues. Germline CDR1 reads MNHNS; CDR2 reads SASEGT. The CDR3 bases are TGTGCCAGCAGCGACGGACAGGGCGGCAATCAGCCCCAGCATTTT. Protein: CASSDGQGGNQPQHF.

The V and J genes are TRBV29-1 and TRBJ2-5; 7 nucleotides match TRBD1. The ends lost 0 bases at V and 7 bases at J; junction bases unmatched: 11. The V gene's germline CDR1 is SQVTM and CDR2 ANQGSEA. The CDR3 has 15 amino acids. CDR3 coding DNA: TGCAGCGTTGAAGATCACACAGGGGATTTTGGGACCCAGTACTTC. This sequence encodes CSVEDHTGDFGTQYF. Supplemented by reference TRBV29-1 and TRBJ2-5, the full variable domain reads SAVISQKPSRDICQRGTSLTIQCQVDSQVTMMFWYRQQPGQSLTLIATANQGSEATYESGFVIDKFPISRPNLTFSTLTVSNMSPEDSSIYLCSVEDHTGDFGTQYFGPGTRLLVL.

This chain joins TRBV29-1 and TRBJ1-1; TRBD1 aligns across 8 bases. From germline, CDR1 is SQVTM and CDR2 ANQGSEA. J gave up 1 base and V 7 bases, and 5 bases lay outside the gene matches. This CDR3 has 13 amino acids. Here the CDR3 DNA reads TGCAGCGCTGGGACAGGCGAGAACACTGAAGCTTTCTTT. Its translation is CSAGTGENTEAFF.

The chain couples TRBV5-4 to TRBJ2-4, with 8 bases lining up with TRBD1. The germline V gene has CDR1 SGHNT and CDR2 YYREEE (reference sequence). The CDR3 extends over 18 amino acids. V lost 4 bases, J lost 1 base, and 13 bases stayed unmatched. The CDR3 region is CASSLGGQGALAKNIQYF. The CDR3 bases are TGTGCCAGCAGCCTCGGAGGGCAGGGGGCGTTGGCCAAAAACATTCAGTACTTC.

This rearrangement joins TRBV5-4 to TRBJ2-1, with 7 bases aligning to TRBD1. The CDR3 length is 13 residues. The germline CDR1 and CDR2 sequences are SGHNT and YYREEE (reference sequence). After removal of 6 bases from V and 1 base from J, the junction contained 1 base not matched to a gene. CDR3 region: CASMDRSYNEQFF. In nucleotides, the CDR3 is TGTGCCAGCATGGACAGGTCCTACAATGAGCAGTTCTTC.

The CDR3 sequence is CASMGGTYTGELFF. In DNA, the CDR3 is TGTGCCAGCATGGGGGGGACCTACACCGGGGAGCTGTTTTTT. This chain links TRBV9 with TRBJ2-2; 7 bases are shared with TRBD2. V was pared by 6 bases and J by 3 bases, with 5 bases of the junction left unmatched. Germline V gives CDR1 SGDLS, CDR2 YYNGEE. The CDR3 totals 14 residues.

This chain connects TRBV18 to TRBJ1-6, with 7 bases that match TRBD1. Germline values: CDR1 KGHSH, CDR2 LQKENI. Losses at the gene ends were 2 bases for V and 6 bases for J; bases not matched to a gene: 4. The CDR3 covers 15 residues. This CDR3 reads CASSPAAGGNSPLHF. CDR3 sequence (DNA): TGTGCCAGCTCACCAGCGGCAGGGGGTAATTCACCCCTCCACTTT.

This clone showed up just once. The chain carries TRBV27 and TRBJ2-7; 8 bases match TRBD1. Looked up from germline, CDR1 is MNHEY and CDR2 is SMNVEV (reference sequence). The V and J ends lost 2 bases and 3 bases, in that order; junction bases with no gene match: 0. The CDR3 consists of 13 residues. This CDR3 reads CASSLGTGYEQYF. CDR3 nucleotide sequence: TGTGCCAGCAGTTTAGGGACAGGCTACGAGCAGTACTTC.

The chain employs TRBV29-1 and TRBJ1-5, with TRBD1 identical over 7 bases. The germline V gene has CDR1 SQVTM and CDR2 ANQGSEA. With 5 bases clipped from V and 3 bases from J, the junction kept 4 bases outside the gene matches. The CDR3 is 13 residues long. CDR3 DNA: TGCAGCGTTCGAGACAGGGACAATCAGCCCCAGCATTTT. This encodes CSVRDRDNQPQHF.

The rearrangement links TRBV6-5 to TRBJ1-1; the match to TRBD1 covers 10 bases. CDR3 size: 14 residues. Germline loops: CDR1 MNHEY, CDR2 SVGAGI. After removal of 7 bases from V and 7 bases from J, the junction contained 9 bases not matched to a gene. CDR3 DNA sequence: TGTGCCAGCATCAACCGGGACAGGGGCTATGAAGCTTTCTTT. It encodes CASINRDRGYEAFF.

In this sample, this clone turned up once. An end of the junction differs from the germline gene, which may be a read error. V is TRBV7-9 and J is TRBJ2-1, with a possible D match to TRBD2 (5 bases). The CDR3 sequence is 16 residues long. Germline CDR1 reads SEHNR; CDR2 reads FQNEAQ (reference sequence). The CDR3 DNA sequence: TGTTCCAGCAGCCCGGTGGACTGGACCATTTACAATGAGCAGTTCTTC. This encodes CSSSPVDWTIYNEQFF.